The rows below give T cell receptor beta chains drawn from one sample of a study of cytotoxic CD8 clonotypes in ibrutinib-treated CLL. Repertoires were generated with immunoSEQ multiplex PCR, while TCRdb's copy carries only in-frame clones and drops some. Of 65,000 to 80,000 clones in the sample, approximately 82% are singletons; the top ten hold around 37%. The sample consisted of PBMCs, taken after 24 months of ibrutinib treatment. The receptors shown here come from a human donor with chronic lymphocytic leukemia. Both conserved end residues are part of each CDR3. A D gene is named only where the DNA matches it firmly. Size tells how often a clone was seen (once, few, many) or the class of an expanded clone, and some rows leave it out.

J gene: TRBJ1-2; clone size: -; V gene: TRBV7-9; D gene: -; CDR3 DNA: TGTGCCAGCACCCTGGGAGAGGGATCAGGCGGCTACACCTTC; CDR3 protein: CASTLGEGSGGYTF
J gene: TRBJ2-7; clone size: few; V gene: TRBV5-6; D gene: -; CDR3 DNA: TGTGCCAGCAGCCCTCTCAGGTCTCCCTACGAGCAGTACTTC; CDR3 protein: CASSPLRSPYEQYF
J gene: TRBJ1-4; clone size: -; V gene: TRBV19; D gene: -; CDR3 DNA: TGTGCCAGTACCACCAGAAGAGGGGTTGAAAAACTGTTTTTT; CDR3 protein: CASTTRRGVEKLFF
J gene: TRBJ2-2; clone size: few; V gene: TRBV5-1; D gene: TRBD2; CDR3 DNA: TGCGCCAGCAGCCCCTTAGCGGGGAACACCGGGGAGCTGTTTTTT; CDR3 protein: CASSPLAGNTGELFF
J gene: TRBJ1-1; clone size: -; V gene: TRBV7-8; D gene: -; CDR3 DNA: TGTGCCAGCAGCTTAGCCCCTGGCCAAGGGGGCACTGAAGCTTTCTTT; CDR3 protein: CASSLAPGQGGTEAFF
J gene: TRBJ2-3; clone size: -; V gene: TRBV11-3; D gene: TRBD1; CDR3 DNA: TGTGCCAGCAGCTTAGGTCGACAGGGGGGACCCACAGATACGCAGTATTTT; CDR3 protein: CASSLGRQGGPTDTQYF
J gene: TRBJ2-1; clone size: -; V gene: TRBV7-2; D gene: TRBD2; CDR3 DNA: TGTGCCAGCAGCCCGGGACTAGCGGGATATGAGCAGTTCTTC; CDR3 protein: CASSPGLAGYEQFF
J gene: TRBJ2-5; clone size: -; V gene: TRBV29-1; D gene: -; CDR3 DNA: TGCAGCGTTGAAGCGGAGACCCAGTACTTC; CDR3 protein: CSVEAETQYF
J gene: TRBJ1-5; clone size: -; V gene: TRBV7-9; D gene: -; CDR3 DNA: TGTGCCAGCAGCTCGGGGGGCGCAGGCAATCAGCCCCAGCATTTT; CDR3 protein: CASSSGGAGNQPQHF
J gene: TRBJ2-1; clone size: -; V gene: TRBV5-1; D gene: TRBD1; CDR3 DNA: TGCGCCAGCAGCTTCGGGACAGGAACCTACAATGAGCAGTTCTTC; CDR3 protein: CASSFGTGTYNEQFF
J gene: TRBJ1-2; clone size: -; V gene: TRBV4-1; D gene: -; CDR3 DNA: TGCGCCAGCAGCCAAGGGACCGCCTATGGCTACACCTTC; CDR3 protein: CASSQGTAYGYTF
J gene: TRBJ2-1; clone size: -; V gene: TRBV7-3; D gene: TRBD2; CDR3 DNA: TGTGCCAGCAGCCAGGGAGCTAGCGGCTTGAATGAGCAGTTCTTC; CDR3 protein: CASSQGASGLNEQFF
J gene: TRBJ2-7; clone size: -; V gene: TRBV19; D gene: -; CDR3 DNA: TGTGCCAGTAGAGCCTTAAGCTCCTACGAGCAGTACTTC; CDR3 protein: CASRALSSYEQYF
J gene: TRBJ2-1; clone size: -; V gene: TRBV30; D gene: TRBD2; CDR3 DNA: TGTGCCTGGAGAGGACTAGCGGCATACAATGAGCAGTTCTTC; CDR3 protein: CAWRGLAAYNEQFF
J gene: TRBJ2-7; clone size: -; V gene: TRBV27; D gene: -; CDR3 DNA: TGTGCCAGCAGTTATGGGACCGCCGAATTTTACGAGCAGTACTTC; CDR3 protein: CASSYGTAEFYEQYF
J gene: TRBJ2-1; clone size: -; V gene: TRBV4-2; D gene: -; CDR3 DNA: TGTGCCAGCAGCCAAGAGTTAAATGAGCAGTTCTTC; CDR3 protein: CASSQELNEQFF
J gene: TRBJ2-1; clone size: -; V gene: TRBV29-1; D gene: TRBD2; CDR3 DNA: TGCAGCGTTGAAGATGGGACTAGAGAGTTCTTC; CDR3 protein: CSVEDGTREFF
J gene: TRBJ1-1; clone size: -; V gene: TRBV19; D gene: -; CDR3 DNA: TGTGCCAGTAGTAACTCTGATCCGAACACTGAAGCTTTCTTT; CDR3 protein: CASSNSDPNTEAFF
J gene: TRBJ2-2; clone size: -; V gene: TRBV18; D gene: -; CDR3 DNA: TGTGCCAGCTCACCACGCGTTAGCGTGGACACCGGGGAGCTGTTTTTT; CDR3 protein: CASSPRVSVDTGELFF
J gene: TRBJ2-5; clone size: -; V gene: TRBV5-5; D gene: -; CDR3 DNA: TGTGCCAGCAGCTTGGCAGGGAGCGAGACCCAGTACTTC; CDR3 protein: CASSLAGSETQYF
J gene: TRBJ2-2; clone size: -; V gene: TRBV28; D gene: -; CDR3 DNA: TGTGCCAGCAGTTTGCTTGGACCTTTGGGCGGGGAGCTGTTTTTT; CDR3 protein: CASSLLGPLGGELFF
J gene: TRBJ2-1; clone size: few; V gene: TRBV7-9; D gene: -; CDR3 DNA: TGTGCCAGCAGCCTATCGGGACTCGTGAACAATGAGCAGTTCTTC; CDR3 protein: CASSLSGLVNNEQFF
J gene: TRBJ1-1; clone size: -; V gene: TRBV10-2; D gene: -; CDR3 DNA: TGCGCCAGCGCCCCCCCCAACACTGAAGCTTTCTTT; CDR3 protein: CASAPPNTEAFF
J gene: TRBJ2-1; clone size: -; V gene: TRBV30; D gene: -; CDR3 DNA: TGTGCCTGGATCAGGCCGTCCTACAATGAGCAGTTCTTC; CDR3 protein: CAWIRPSYNEQFF
J gene: TRBJ2-7; clone size: -; V gene: TRBV19; D gene: TRBD1; CDR3 DNA: TGTGCCAGTAGTATGGGGACAGGGCACTCCTACGAGCAGTACTTC; CDR3 protein: CASSMGTGHSYEQYF
J gene: TRBJ2-2; clone size: -; V gene: TRBV19; D gene: -; CDR3 DNA: TGTGCCAGTAGTATAGATCCGGGCGGGCCAAACACCGGGGAGCTGTTTTTT; CDR3 protein: CASSIDPGGPNTGELFF
J gene: TRBJ2-7; clone size: -; V gene: TRBV5-1; D gene: -; CDR3 DNA: TGCGCCAGCAGCTTGGGACTGGATCAATTCCGCGAGCAGTACTTC; CDR3 protein: CASSLGLDQFREQYF